One sample yielded the 12 T cell receptor beta chains listed below, sequenced in a study of blood T cell repertoires in COVID-19. Profiled with immunoSEQ multiplex PCR; TCRdb holds only in-frame clones, not every one. The sample includes some 300,000 clones, nearly 90% of them seen just once. The material sequenced was PBMCs or T cells enriched from blood (not recorded which). These TCRs come from a woman between 45 and 65 years old who had been exposed to COVID-19.

This rearrangement joins TRBV6-7 to TRBJ2-7; 10 bases match TRBD1. TRBV6-7 is flagged as an ORF with uncertain function. This CDR3 contains 14 residues. The V gene end was trimmed by 1 base and the J gene end by 3 bases; junction bases not matched to a gene: 0. This chain's CDR3 is CASSYWDRGYEQYF. The CDR3 coding sequence is TGTGCCAGCAGTTACTGGGACAGGGGCTACGAGCAGTACTTC.

The rearrangement joins TRBV6-5 to TRBJ2-7; 9 bases fit TRBD1. The V gene end was trimmed by 6 bases and the J gene end by 5 bases; junction bases not matched to a gene: 8. Germline V gene lookup returns CDR1 MNHEY and CDR2 SVGAGI. CDR3 length: 14 amino acids. The CDR3 loop is CASSYRQGVNEQYF. CDR3 DNA sequence: TGTGCCAGCAGCTACAGACAGGGGGTCAACGAGCAGTACTTC.

The chain links TRBV29-1 to TRBJ2-5; the D is unclear. The germline gives CDR1 SQVTM, CDR2 ANQGSEA. The CDR3 consists of 12 residues. The germline V and J ends were trimmed by 5 bases and 2 bases, with 9 bases remaining between them. The DNA of the CDR3 is TGCAGCGTTCGCGAGAATCAAGAGACCCAGTACTTC. This gives the protein CSVRENQETQYF.

The chain recombines TRBV6-5 with TRBJ1-2; perhaps TRBD1 as D (5 bases). Germline CDR1 is MNHEY and CDR2 is SVGAGI. Trimming left V 4 bases short and J 6 bases short, with 9 bases between. The CDR3 has 12 residues. The CDR3 loop reads CASSLAGNGYTF. In DNA form, the CDR3 reads TGTGCCAGCAGTTTGGCAGGGAATGGCTACACCTTC.

The V gene is TRBV5-1, the J gene TRBJ2-7; perhaps TRBD1 as D (6 bases). This CDR3 has 15 amino acids. Germline V gene lookup returns CDR1 SGHRS and CDR2 YFSETQ. The V end was cut by 3 bases, the J end by 2 bases, with 15 bases between. The CDR3 spells CASSSHHRVAYEQYF. The CDR3 DNA sequence: TGCGCCAGCAGCTCCCACCACAGGGTTGCCTACGAGCAGTACTTC.

The chain recombines TRBV19 with TRBJ2-7; D is perhaps TRBD1 (5 bases). The CDR3 runs 13 residues. Germline V CDR1 and CDR2: LNHDA, SQIVND (reference sequence). Trimming left V 5 bases short and J 9 bases short, with 17 bases between. Here the CDR3 reads CASSPPQGFVQYF. The CDR3 nucleotides read TGTGCCAGTAGTCCCCCCCAGGGTTTTGTGCAGTACTTC.

The chain joins TRBV13 to TRBJ1-2; D is ambiguous. The germline CDR1 and CDR2 sequences are PRHDT and FYEKMQ (reference sequence). The CDR3 loop spans 15 amino acids. V gave up 0 bases and J gave up 2 bases, with 10 bases separating them. CDR3 in DNA: TGTGCCAGCAGCTTAGGGCGGGCAACGAACTATGGCTACACCTTC. Translation gives CASSLGRATNYGYTF.

CDR3 in amino acids: CASSLDGGGPGETQYF. The CDR3 nucleotides read TGTGCCAGCAGCTTAGATGGCGGGGGTCCCGGAGAGACCCAGTACTTC. The chain links TRBV7-8 to TRBJ2-5; 7 positions agree with TRBD2. CDR1 and CDR2 (germline): SGHVS, FQNEAQ. V lost 1 base, J lost 4 bases, and 9 bases stayed unmatched. The CDR3 is 16 residues long. Supplemented by reference TRBV7-8 and TRBJ2-5, the full variable domain reads GAGVSQSPRYKVAKRGQDVALRCDPISGHVSLFWYQQALGQGPEFLTYFQNEAQLDKSGLPSDRFFAERPEGSVSTLKIQRTQQEDSAVYLCASSLDGGGPGETQYFGPGTRLLVL.

The chain combines TRBV28 with TRBJ1-2; D is undetermined. Deletions cut 5 bases from V and 3 bases from J, with 7 bases between. Germline-derived CDR1 and CDR2 are MDHEN and SYDVKM. This CDR3 has 12 amino acids. DNA of the CDR3: TGTGCCAGCAGTGCCCAGGACTATGGCTACACCTTC. The encoded protein is CASSAQDYGYTF.

The rearrangement links TRBV30 to TRBJ2-1; D unresolved. Trimming shortened V by 4 bases and J by 0 bases, and 7 bases separated the two germline ends. CDR1 and CDR2 from the germline V gene are GTSNPN and SVGIG (reference sequence). This CDR3 spans 13 amino acids. The CDR3 reads CAWMADSYNEQFF. In DNA, the CDR3 is TGTGCCTGGATGGCTGACTCCTACAATGAGCAGTTCTTC.

In this sample, this clone turned up once. The chain employs TRBV5-4 and TRBJ1-1; D possibly corresponds to TRBD1 (6 bases). V lost 7 bases and J lost 5, with 12 bases in between. The CDR3 is made up of 12 amino acids. Per the germline V gene, CDR1 is SGHNT and CDR2 is YYREEE (reference sequence). The CDR3 DNA reads as TGTGCCAGCGGGAAGGGGGTGACTGAAGCTTTCTTT. Translated, it gives CASGKGVTEAFF.

The V gene is TRBV6-5, the J gene TRBJ1-3; D not resolved. There are 15 residues in the CDR3. V lost 0 bases and J 4 bases, leaving 10 bases between the germline ends. Germline-derived CDR1 and CDR2 are MNHEY and SVGAGI. CDR3 DNA: TGTGCCAGCAGTTACTCCCCGGGAGGAGGAAACACCATATATTTT. This translates into CASSYSPGGGNTIYF.